A single sample gave rise to the 5 T cell receptor beta chains below, sequenced in a study of T cell changes during pregnancy in multiple sclerosis. Sequencing used immunoSEQ multiplex PCR; TCRdb keeps in-frame clones, though not all of them. The data hold over 50,000 clones, with approximately 90% observed a single time. The starting material was peripheral blood, obtained in the first trimester of pregnancy. Receptors originate from a female donor in good health, enrolled as a control in a pregnancy study.

The chain uses TRBV5-1 and TRBJ2-3; D is possibly TRBD1 (6 bases). V lost 5 bases and J lost 0, with 13 bases in between. Germline CDR1 is SGHRS and CDR2 is YFSETQ. The CDR3 has 15 residues. The CDR3 loop reads CASSKGQISTDTQYF. CDR3 nucleotide sequence: TGCGCCAGCAGTAAAGGACAGATTAGCACAGATACGCAGTATTTT.

The chain combines TRBV18 with TRBJ2-2; TRBD1 is a possible D gene (6 bases). The V and J ends lost 1 base and 0 bases respectively, with 9 bases between them. CDR1 KGHSH and CDR2 LQKENI come from the germline V gene. The CDR3 runs to 16 residues. The CDR3 reads CASSPQQGANTGELFF. CDR3 nucleotides: TGTGCCAGCTCACCACAACAGGGAGCGAACACCGGGGAGCTGTTTTTT.

J is TRBJ2-2 and V is TRBV6-4; perhaps TRBD1 as D (5 bases). The CDR3 contains 16 residues. Trimming took 3 bases from V and 3 from J, leaving 14 bases between them. Germline V CDR1 and CDR2: MRHNA, SNTAGT. The CDR3: CASSEKKTADTGELFF. The CDR3 coding sequence is TGTGCCAGCAGTGAAAAAAAGACAGCCGACACCGGGGAGCTGTTTTTT.

This sequence joins TRBV29-1 and TRBJ1-2, with 8 bases matching TRBD1. V dropped 1 base and J dropped 6; count of bases not matched to a gene: 16. The CDR3 runs 17 residues. The germline V gene has CDR1 SQVTM and CDR2 ANQGSEA. The CDR3: CSVEAFRDRLGADGYTF. For the CDR3, the DNA is TGCAGCGTTGAAGCCTTCCGGGACAGGTTAGGTGCGGATGGCTACACCTTC.

There are a few counts of this clone. The chain links TRBV2 to TRBJ1-1, with TRBD1 identical over 9 bases. This CDR3 has 15 amino acids. Per the germline V gene, CDR1 is SNHLY and CDR2 is FYNNEI. V dropped 7 bases and J dropped 1; count of bases not matched to a gene: 7. CDR3 in DNA: TGTGCCAGCACTTGGACAGGGGAGGGGAACACTGAAGCTTTCTTT. This gives the protein CASTWTGEGNTEAFF.